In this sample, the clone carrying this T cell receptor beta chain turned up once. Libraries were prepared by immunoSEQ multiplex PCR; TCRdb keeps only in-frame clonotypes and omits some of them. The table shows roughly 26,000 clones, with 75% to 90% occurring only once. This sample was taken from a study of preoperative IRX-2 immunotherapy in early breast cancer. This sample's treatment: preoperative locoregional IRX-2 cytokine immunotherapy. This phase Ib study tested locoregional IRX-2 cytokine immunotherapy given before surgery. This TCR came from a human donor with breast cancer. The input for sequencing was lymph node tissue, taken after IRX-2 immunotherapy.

CDR3 amino acids: CASSRTVNNEQFF. CDR3 coding DNA: TGTGCCAGCAGCAGGACGGTCAACAATGAGCAGTTCTTC. The chain uses TRBV9 and TRBJ2-1, with D uncertain. Germline CDR1 and CDR2: SGDLS and YYNGEE. There are 13 residues in the CDR3. The germline V and J ends were trimmed by 4 bases and 5 bases, with 10 bases remaining between them.